The 20 T cell receptor beta chains below all came from one sample that was sequenced in a study of control samples from healthy donors and cancer patients. Only in-frame clones appear in the TCRdb table, and some are missing; sequencing was by immunoSEQ multiplex PCR. The table records fewer than 200,000 clones, around 93% of them present only once. Sequenced: blood. The source of these receptors is a man aged 18 to 29 in good health.

This sequence joins TRBV30 and TRBJ1-5; 7 bases align to TRBD1. CDR1 and CDR2 from the germline V gene are GTSNPN and SVGIG (reference sequence). After removal of 0 bases from V and 10 bases from J, the junction contained 6 bases not matched to a gene. There are 13 residues in the CDR3. The CDR3 region is CAWSVNRDSPQHF. CDR3 DNA sequence: TGTGCCTGGAGTGTTAACCGGGACAGTCCCCAGCATTTT.

This clone was observed a single time. The chain combines TRBV27 with TRBJ1-5, with D perhaps TRBD1 (5 bases). This CDR3 contains 15 residues. The ends were cut back, 4 bases at V and 0 bases at J, with 10 bases in the middle. The V gene's germline CDR1 is MNHEY and CDR2 SMNVEV (reference sequence). The CDR3 is CASSSGEFSNQPQHF. CDR3 DNA: TGTGCCAGCAGTTCGGGGGAGTTTAGCAATCAGCCCCAGCATTTT.

The V call is TRBV6-1, the J call TRBJ1-1; unclear D gene. The germline CDR1 and CDR2 sequences are MNHNS and SASEGT. V was clipped by 2 bases and J by 3 bases, with 7 bases between them. This CDR3 has 13 amino acids. CDR3 amino acids: CASSEWIHTEAFF. The CDR3 DNA reads TGTGCCAGCAGTGAATGGATTCACACTGAAGCTTTCTTT.

The chain has TRBV6-9 and TRBJ1-1, with no clear D. Trimming removed 6 bases from V and 4 bases from J, with 6 bases in between. The germline CDR1 and CDR2 sequences are MNHGY and SVAAGI. The length of the CDR3 is 11 residues. Here the CDR3 reads CASRLSTEAFF. The CDR3 nucleotides are TGTGCCAGCAGGTTAAGCACTGAAGCTTTCTTT.

V is TRBV7-3 and J is TRBJ2-2, with 8 bases that match TRBD1. The V gene's germline CDR1 is SGHTA and CDR2 FQGTGA. V lost 8 bases and J lost 3; bases outside the gene matches: 2. CDR3 length: 13 residues. CDR3 region: CASRTGHTGELFF. The CDR3 DNA is TGTGCCAGCCGGACAGGGCACACCGGGGAGCTGTTTTTT.

This clone was counted a single time. The rearrangement uses TRBV30 and TRBJ1-4, with unresolved D. CDR1 GTSNPN and CDR2 SVGIG come from the germline V gene (reference sequence). V lost 0 bases to trimming and J lost 2 bases, with 10 bases between them. The CDR3 spans 15 residues. This CDR3 reads CAWSVSELTNEKLFF. CDR3 DNA: TGTGCCTGGAGTGTATCGGAGCTGACTAATGAAAAACTGTTTTTT.

The V gene is TRBV19, the J gene TRBJ2-4; a weak D match, TRBD2 (6 bases). Germline V gene lookup returns CDR1 LNHDA and CDR2 SQIVND (reference sequence). This CDR3 has 13 residues. Trimming removed 5 bases from V and 12 bases from J, with 17 bases in between. Written as DNA, the CDR3 is TGTGCCAGTAGTGGCCCAGGGCTCGGGGGTCAGTACTTC. Translated: CASSGPGLGGQYF. Drawing the rest from reference TRBV19 and TRBJ2-4, the complete variable domain is DGGITQSPKYLFRKEGQNVTLSCEQNLNHDAMYWYRQDPGQGLRLIYYSQIVNDFQKGDIAEGYSVSREKKESFPLTVTSAQKNPTAFYLCASSGPGLGGQYFGAGTRLSVL.

This chain links TRBV4-1 with TRBJ1-4; 9 nucleotides line up with TRBD1. Unmatched junction bases numbered 14, after V lost 1 base and J lost 8 bases. The germline CDR1 and CDR2 sequences are MGHRA and YSYEKL. The CDR3 totals 18 residues. The CDR3 bases are TGCGCCAGCAGCCAAGTCCCGGGACAGGGTCCTGGGAAGGAAAAACTGTTTTTT. The encoded protein is CASSQVPGQGPGKEKLFF.

The genes are TRBV18 and TRBJ2-1; 7 bases line up with TRBD1. V lost 2 bases and J lost 7; bases outside the gene matches: 11. The CDR3 is 16 residues long. CDR1 is KGHSH, CDR2 LQKENI, per germline. The CDR3 nucleotides read TGTGCCAGCTCACCATTCCGGGACAGTGGTGGGAATGAGCAGTTCTTC. This translates into CASSPFRDSGGNEQFF.

The chain carries TRBV11-2 and TRBJ2-7; 11 bases line up with TRBD2. J gave up 4 bases and V 4 bases, and 3 bases lay outside the gene matches. CDR1 and CDR2 (germline): SGHAT, FQNNGV. The CDR3 is 14 amino acids. The CDR3 protein is CASSYGTSGYEQYF. The DNA of the CDR3 is TGTGCCAGCAGCTACGGGACTAGCGGATACGAGCAGTACTTC.

The V and J genes are TRBV2 and TRBJ2-7, with 11 bases aligning to TRBD2. Per germline, CDR1 SNHLY and CDR2 FYNNEI. This CDR3 has 16 residues. The trim removed 7 bases at V and 0 bases at J, leaving 8 bases unmatched. CDR3 region: CASTWASGGSSYEQYF. In DNA form, the CDR3 reads TGTGCCAGCACCTGGGCTAGCGGGGGGTCCTCCTACGAGCAGTACTTC.

The chain has TRBV4-1 and TRBJ2-3; D gene uncertain. Germline V gene sequence: CDR1 MGHRA, CDR2 YSYEKL. Trimming took 4 bases from V and 6 from J, leaving 17 bases between them. The CDR3 sequence is 15 residues long. In nucleotides, the CDR3 is TGCGCCAGCAGCCTCATAGGCCAAAGCTGGGATACGCAGTATTTT. It translates to CASSLIGQSWDTQYF.

V is TRBV7-2 and J is TRBJ2-3; 8 bases agree with TRBD2. The trim removed 8 bases at V and 2 bases at J, leaving 6 bases unmatched. The germline CDR1 and CDR2 sequences are SGHTA and FQGNSA. The length of the CDR3 is 14 residues. In DNA form, the CDR3 reads TGTGCCAGCGCCCGGGGGGGATACACAGATACGCAGTATTTT. This codes for CASARGGYTDTQYF.

The sample holds one count of this clone. The V and J genes are TRBV5-1 and TRBJ1-4; 11 bases line up with TRBD1. The CDR3 loop spans 16 amino acids. The V segment lost 3 bases and the J segment 8 bases; nucleotides outside the gene matches: 9. Germline CDR1 SGHRS, CDR2 YFSETQ. The CDR3 reads CASSSGTGGRREKLFF. Written as DNA, the CDR3 is TGCGCCAGCAGCTCCGGGACAGGGGGGCGGCGCGAAAAACTGTTTTTT. Full variable domain (missing parts from reference TRBV5-1 and TRBJ1-4): KAGVTQTPRYLIKTRGQQVTLSCSPISGHRSVSWYQQTPGQGLQFLFEYFSETQRNKGNFPGRFSGRQFSNSRSEMNVSTLELGDSALYLCASSSGTGGRREKLFFGSGTQLSVL.

The chain links TRBV29-1 to TRBJ2-6, with 7 bases that match TRBD1. Looked up from germline, CDR1 is SQVTM and CDR2 is ANQGSEA. CDR3 length: 16 residues. Unmatched junction bases numbered 7, after V lost 5 bases and J lost 0 bases. CDR3 protein: CSVSGTAVSGANVLTF. The CDR3 nucleotides read TGCAGCGTTTCCGGGACAGCAGTCTCTGGGGCCAACGTCCTGACTTTC.

The V gene is TRBV2, the J gene TRBJ1-2; D is uncertain. Germline loops: CDR1 SNHLY, CDR2 FYNNEI. V lost 1 base, J lost 4 bases, and 13 bases lay in between. The CDR3 totals 15 residues. Here the CDR3 DNA reads TGTGCCAGCAGTGAAGAACAATCTTGGGGCTATGGCTACACCTTC. Encoded protein: CASSEEQSWGYGYTF.

The rearrangement joins TRBV9 to TRBJ1-1; D perhaps matches TRBD1 (6 bases). The CDR3 totals 15 residues. V lost 3 bases, J lost 0 bases, and 12 bases lay in between. Germline V CDR1 and CDR2: SGDLS, YYNGEE. This chain's CDR3 is CASSAGTTMNTEAFF. The CDR3 DNA is TGTGCCAGCAGCGCCGGGACAACCATGAACACTGAAGCTTTCTTT. The full variable domain, with the rest looked up from reference TRBV9 and TRBJ1-1, is DSGVTQTPKHLITATGQRVTLRCSPRSGDLSVYWYQQSLDQGLQFLIQYYNGEERAKGNILERFSAQQFPDLHSELNLSSLELGDSALYFCASSAGTTMNTEAFFGQGTRLTVV.

The CDR3 DNA reads TGTGCAAGTCGCTTTATCTTACTTCGGCCATACGAGCAGTACTTC. Residues: CASRFILLRPYEQYF. The chain employs TRBV12-2 and TRBJ2-7. TRBV12-2 is shown as a pseudogene. The CDR3 runs to 15 residues.

This clone was detected only once. The V gene is TRBV7-2, the J gene TRBJ1-2; maybe TRBD1 (5 bases). The CDR3 is made up of 13 amino acids. The V end lost 3 bases, the J end lost 2 bases, and 7 bases lay between the germline ends. Germline assignment: CDR1 SGHTA and CDR2 FQGNSA. The CDR3 here is CASSLTENYGYTF. For the CDR3, the DNA is TGTGCCAGCAGCTTGACAGAGAACTATGGCTACACCTTC.

The chain is built from TRBV20-1 and TRBJ2-3; TRBD2 might be the D (5 bases). V was cut by 7 bases and J by 2 bases, with 7 bases left in between. This CDR3 has 11 residues. Germline CDR1 DFQATT, CDR2 SNEGSKA (reference sequence). This CDR3 is CSGGSTDTQYF. The DNA for the CDR3 is TGCAGTGGAGGGTCCACAGATACGCAGTATTTT.